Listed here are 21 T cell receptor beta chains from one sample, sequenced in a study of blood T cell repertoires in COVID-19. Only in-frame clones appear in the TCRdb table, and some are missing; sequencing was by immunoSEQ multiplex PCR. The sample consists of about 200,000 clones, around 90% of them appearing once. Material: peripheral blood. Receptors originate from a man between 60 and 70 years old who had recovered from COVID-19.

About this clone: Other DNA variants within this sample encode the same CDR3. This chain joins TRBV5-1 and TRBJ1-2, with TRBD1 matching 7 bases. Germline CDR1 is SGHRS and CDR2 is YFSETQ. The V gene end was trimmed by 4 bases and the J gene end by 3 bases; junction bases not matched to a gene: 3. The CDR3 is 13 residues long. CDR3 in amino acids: CASSLTGDYGYTF. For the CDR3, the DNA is TGCGCCAGCAGCCTTACAGGGGACTATGGCTACACCTTC.

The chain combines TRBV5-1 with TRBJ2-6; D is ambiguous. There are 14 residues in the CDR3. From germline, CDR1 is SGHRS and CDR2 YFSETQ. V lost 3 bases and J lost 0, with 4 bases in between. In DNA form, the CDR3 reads TGCGCCAGCAGCTCGTCCTCTGGGGCCAACGTCCTGACTTTC. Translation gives CASSSSSGANVLTF.

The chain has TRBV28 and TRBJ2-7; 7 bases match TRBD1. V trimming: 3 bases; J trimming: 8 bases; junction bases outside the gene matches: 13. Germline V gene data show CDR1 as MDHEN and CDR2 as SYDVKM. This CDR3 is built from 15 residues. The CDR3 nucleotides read TGTGCCAGCAGTTTGTCCCGACAGGGAAGGGAGAAGCAGTACTTC. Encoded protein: CASSLSRQGREKQYF.

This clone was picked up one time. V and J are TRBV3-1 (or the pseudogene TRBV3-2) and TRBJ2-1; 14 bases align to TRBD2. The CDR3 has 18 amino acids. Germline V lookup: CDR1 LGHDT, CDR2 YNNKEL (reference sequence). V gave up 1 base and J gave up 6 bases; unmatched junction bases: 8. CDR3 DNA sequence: TGTGCCAGCAGCCAAGTCCCTGGACTAGCGGGGGGTCTCAATGAGCAGTTCTTC. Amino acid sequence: CASSQVPGLAGGLNEQFF.

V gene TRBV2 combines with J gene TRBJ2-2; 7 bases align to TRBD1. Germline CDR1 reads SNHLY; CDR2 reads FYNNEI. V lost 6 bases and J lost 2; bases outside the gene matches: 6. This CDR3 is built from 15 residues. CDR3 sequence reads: CASRPGGTNTGELFF. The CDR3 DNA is TGTGCCAGCAGGCCAGGGGGAACCAACACCGGGGAGCTGTTTTTT. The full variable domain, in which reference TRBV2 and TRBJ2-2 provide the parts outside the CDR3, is EPEVTQTPSHQVTQMGQEVILRCVPISNHLYFYWYRQILGQKVEFLVSFYNNEISEKSEIFDDQFSVERPDGSNFTLKIRSTKLEDSAMYFCASRPGGTNTGELFFGEGSRLTVL.

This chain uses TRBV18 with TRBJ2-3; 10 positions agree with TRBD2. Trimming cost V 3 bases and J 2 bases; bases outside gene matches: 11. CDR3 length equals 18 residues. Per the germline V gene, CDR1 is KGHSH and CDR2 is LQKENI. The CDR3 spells CASSPVGTSGTSTDTQYF. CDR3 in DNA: TGTGCCAGCTCACCGGTGGGAACTAGCGGGACCTCCACAGATACGCAGTATTTT.

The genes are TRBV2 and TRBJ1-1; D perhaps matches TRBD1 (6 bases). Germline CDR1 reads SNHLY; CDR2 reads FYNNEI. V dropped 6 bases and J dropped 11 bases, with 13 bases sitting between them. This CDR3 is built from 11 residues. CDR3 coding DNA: TGTGCCAGCAGCACAGGGAAGGGGGCTTTCTTT. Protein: CASSTGKGAFF.

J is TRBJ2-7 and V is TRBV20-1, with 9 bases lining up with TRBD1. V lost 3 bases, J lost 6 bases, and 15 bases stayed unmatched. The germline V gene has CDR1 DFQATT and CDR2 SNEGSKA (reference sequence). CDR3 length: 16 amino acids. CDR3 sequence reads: CSASELGTGRAGEQYF. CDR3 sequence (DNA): TGCAGTGCTAGTGAACTAGGGACAGGGAGGGCCGGCGAGCAGTACTTC.

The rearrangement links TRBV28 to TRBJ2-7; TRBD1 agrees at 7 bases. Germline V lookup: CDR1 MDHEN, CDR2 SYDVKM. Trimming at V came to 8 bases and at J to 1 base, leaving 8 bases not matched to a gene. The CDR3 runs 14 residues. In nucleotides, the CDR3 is TGTGCCAGCGCTCGACCGGGACAGTCCTACGAGCAGTACTTC. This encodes CASARPGQSYEQYF.

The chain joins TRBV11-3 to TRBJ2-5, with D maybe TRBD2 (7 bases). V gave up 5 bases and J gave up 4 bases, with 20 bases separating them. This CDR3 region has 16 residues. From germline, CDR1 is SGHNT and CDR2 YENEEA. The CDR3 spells CASSLGGGANGETQYF. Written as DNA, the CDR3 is TGTGCCAGCAGCCTCGGAGGGGGGGCCAACGGAGAGACCCAGTACTTC. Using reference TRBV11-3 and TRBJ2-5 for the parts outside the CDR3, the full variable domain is EAGVVQSPRYKIIEKKQPVAFWCNPISGHNTLYWYLQNLGQGPELLIRYENEEAVDDSQLPKDRFSAERLKGVDSTLKIQPAELGDSAVYLCASSLGGGANGETQYFGPGTRLLVL.

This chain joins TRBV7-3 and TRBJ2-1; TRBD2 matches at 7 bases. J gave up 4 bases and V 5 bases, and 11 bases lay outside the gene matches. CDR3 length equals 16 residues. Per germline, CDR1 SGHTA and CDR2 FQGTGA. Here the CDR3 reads CASSRTASGLYNEQFF. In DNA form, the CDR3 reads TGTGCCAGCAGCCGCACGGCTAGCGGATTATACAATGAGCAGTTCTTC.

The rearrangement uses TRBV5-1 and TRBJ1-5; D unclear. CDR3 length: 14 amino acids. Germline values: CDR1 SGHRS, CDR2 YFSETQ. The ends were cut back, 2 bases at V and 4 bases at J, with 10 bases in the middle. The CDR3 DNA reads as TGCGCCAGCAGCTTTGGAGGGTTAAATCAGCCCCAGCATTTT. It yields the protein CASSFGGLNQPQHF. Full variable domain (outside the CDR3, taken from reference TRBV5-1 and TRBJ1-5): KAGVTQTPRYLIKTRGQQVTLSCSPISGHRSVSWYQQTPGQGLQFLFEYFSETQRNKGNFPGRFSGRQFSNSRSEMNVSTLELGDSALYLCASSFGGLNQPQHFGDGTRLSIL.

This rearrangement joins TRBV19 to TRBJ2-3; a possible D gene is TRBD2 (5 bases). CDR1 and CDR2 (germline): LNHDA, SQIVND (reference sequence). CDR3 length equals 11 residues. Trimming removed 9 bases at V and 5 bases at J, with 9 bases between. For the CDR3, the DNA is TGTGCCAGCCTAAGCGGAGATACGCAGTATTTT. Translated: CASLSGDTQYF.

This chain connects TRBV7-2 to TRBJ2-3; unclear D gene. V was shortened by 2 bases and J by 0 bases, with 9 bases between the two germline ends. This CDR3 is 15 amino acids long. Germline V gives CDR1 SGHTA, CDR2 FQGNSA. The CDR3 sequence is CASSLQLSSTDTQYF. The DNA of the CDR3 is TGTGCCAGCAGCTTACAACTTTCTAGCACAGATACGCAGTATTTT. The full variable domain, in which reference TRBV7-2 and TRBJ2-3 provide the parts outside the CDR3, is GAGVSQSPSNKVTEKGKDVELRCDPISGHTALYWYRQSLGQGLEFLIYFQGNSAPDKSGLPSDRFSAERTGGSVSTLTIQRTQQEDSAVYLCASSLQLSSTDTQYFGPGTRLTVL.

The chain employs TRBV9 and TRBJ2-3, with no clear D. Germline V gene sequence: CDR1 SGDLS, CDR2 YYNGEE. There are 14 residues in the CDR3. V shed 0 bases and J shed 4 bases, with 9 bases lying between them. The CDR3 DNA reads TGTGCCAGCAGCGTAGGTCTAGGTGCAGATACGCAGTATTTT. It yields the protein CASSVGLGADTQYF.

The CDR3 nucleotides read TGTGCCAGCTCAAGGACAGGGGCTCTCTACAATGAGCAGTTCTTC. Its translation: CASSRTGALYNEQFF. The V and J genes are TRBV6-5 and TRBJ2-1; 9 bases are a match to TRBD1. This CDR3 has 15 residues. Looked up from germline, CDR1 is MNHEY and CDR2 is SVGAGI. Trimming removed 8 bases from V and 3 bases from J; junction bases left unmatched: 8.

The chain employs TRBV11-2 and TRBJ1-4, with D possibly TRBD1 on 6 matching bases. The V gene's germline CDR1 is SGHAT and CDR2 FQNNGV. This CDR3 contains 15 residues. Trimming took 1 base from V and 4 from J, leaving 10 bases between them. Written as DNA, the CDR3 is TGTGCCAGCAGCTTAGGGGGGCGCATTAATGAAAAACTGTTTTTT. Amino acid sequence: CASSLGGRINEKLFF.

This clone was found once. The CDR3 DNA follows: TGTGCCAGCAGCTCCCGACGGGGCTCTGGAAACACCATATATTTT. It translates to CASSSRRGSGNTIYF. V usage is TRBV7-2 and J usage is TRBJ1-3; D uncertain. The length of the CDR3 is 15 residues. Trimming took off 4 bases at V and 0 bases at J, with 10 bases between the two ends. Germline V CDR1 and CDR2: SGHTA, FQGNSA. Using reference TRBV7-2 and TRBJ1-3 for the parts outside the CDR3, the full variable domain is GAGVSQSPSNKVTEKGKDVELRCDPISGHTALYWYRQSLGQGLEFLIYFQGNSAPDKSGLPSDRFSAERTGGSVSTLTIQRTQQEDSAVYLCASSSRRGSGNTIYFGEGSWLTVV.

The CDR3 DNA reads TGTGCCAGCAGCTTAGTTAGTGTGGTCTCTGGAAACACCATATATTTT. It is translated as CASSLVSVVSGNTIYF. The rearrangement links TRBV7-2 to TRBJ1-3; D is unclear. The V and J ends lost 1 base and 0 bases respectively, with 10 bases between them. The CDR3 is made up of 16 amino acids. Germline lookup yields CDR1 SGHTA and CDR2 FQGNSA.

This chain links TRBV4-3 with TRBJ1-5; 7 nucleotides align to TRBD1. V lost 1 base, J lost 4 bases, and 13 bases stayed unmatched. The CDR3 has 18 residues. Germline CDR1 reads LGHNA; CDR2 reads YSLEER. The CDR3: CASSQGDWGAGGNQPQHF. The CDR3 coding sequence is TGCGCCAGCAGCCAAGGGGATTGGGGGGCAGGGGGTAATCAGCCCCAGCATTTT.

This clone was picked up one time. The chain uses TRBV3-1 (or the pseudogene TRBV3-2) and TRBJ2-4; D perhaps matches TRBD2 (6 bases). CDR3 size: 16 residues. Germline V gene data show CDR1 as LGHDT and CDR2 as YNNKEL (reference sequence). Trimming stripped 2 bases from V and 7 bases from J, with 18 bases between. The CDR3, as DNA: TGTGCCAGCAGCCAAACGGGACTCTATGCCCATAACATTCAGTACTTC. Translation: CASSQTGLYAHNIQYF.